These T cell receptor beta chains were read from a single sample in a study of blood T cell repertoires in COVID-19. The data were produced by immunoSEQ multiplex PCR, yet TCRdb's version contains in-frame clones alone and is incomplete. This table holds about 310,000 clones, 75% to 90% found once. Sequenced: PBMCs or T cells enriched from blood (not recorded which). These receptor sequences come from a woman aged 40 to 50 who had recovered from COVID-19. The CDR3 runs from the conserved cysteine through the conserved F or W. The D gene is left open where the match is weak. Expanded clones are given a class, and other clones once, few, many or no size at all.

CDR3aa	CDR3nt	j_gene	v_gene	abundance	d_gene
CAIASTGEVAEAFF	TGTGCCATCGCTAGTACAGGGGAAGTCGCTGAAGCTTTCTTT	TRBJ1-1	TRBV10-3	NA	TRBD1
CASSSYYEQYF	TGTGCCAGCAGCTCTTACTACGAGCAGTACTTC	TRBJ2-7	TRBV7-9	NA	NA
CATSDIVEQYF	TGTGCCACCAGTGATATAGTCGAGCAGTACTTC	TRBJ2-7	TRBV24-1	once	NA
CASSQALAGGTDTQYF	TGTGCCAGCAGCCAGGCCCTAGCGGGGGGCACAGATACGCAGTATTTT	TRBJ2-3	TRBV3-1/TRBV3-2	once	TRBD2
CASSPTGGGAYEQYF	TGTGCCAGCAGCCCGACCGGAGGCGGAGCCTACGAGCAGTACTTC	TRBJ2-7	TRBV7-3	NA	NA
CATSQGWGETQYF	TGTGCCACTTCACAGGGGTGGGGAGAGACCCAGTACTTC	TRBJ2-5	TRBV24-1	NA	TRBD1
CATSDTKLLAGVGELFF	TGTGCCACCAGTGACACTAAGCTCCTAGCGGGAGTAGGGGAGCTGTTTTTT	TRBJ2-2	TRBV24-1	NA	TRBD2
CASSPPYRGSPLHF	TGTGCCAGCTCACCCCCATACAGGGGATCACCCCTCCACTTT	TRBJ1-6	TRBV18	NA	TRBD1
CVTWGETGELFF	TGTGTCACCTGGGGCGAGACCGGGGAGCTGTTTTTT	TRBJ2-2	TRBV7-8	NA	NA
CASSRGPGTSKYNEQFF	TGCGCCAGCAGCCGAGGCCCCGGGACTAGCAAGTACAATGAGCAGTTCTTC	TRBJ2-1	TRBV4-3	NA	TRBD2
CASSNGRENQPQHF	TGTGCCAGCAGTAACGGGCGGGAGAATCAGCCCCAGCATTTT	TRBJ1-5	TRBV27	NA	NA
CASSLGASSYEQYF	TGTGCCAGCAGCTTAGGGGCAAGCTCCTACGAGCAGTACTTC	TRBJ2-7	TRBV7-2	NA	NA
CASSASGRTDTQYF	TGTGCCAGTAGTGCTAGCGGGAGGACAGATACGCAGTATTTT	TRBJ2-3	TRBV19	NA	TRBD2
CASSVGLVIQETQYF	TGTGCCAGCAGCGTAGGACTAGTAATACAAGAGACCCAGTACTTC	TRBJ2-5	TRBV9	NA	NA
CASSSTGVNEKLFF	TGTGCCAGCAGCTCGACAGGGGTGAATGAAAAACTGTTTTTT	TRBJ1-4	TRBV7-9	NA	TRBD1
CASSQDMGLAGAGEQYF	TGCGCCAGCAGCCAAGATATGGGACTAGCGGGGGCGGGAGAGCAGTACTTC	TRBJ2-7	TRBV4-3	NA	TRBD2
CAISELSNEKLFF	TGTGCCATCAGTGAGTTATCTAATGAAAAACTGTTTTTT	TRBJ1-4	TRBV10-3	NA	NA